One and the same sample provided the 28 T cell receptor beta chains below, sequenced in a study of shared clonotypes between healthy human individuals. CD45RO-negative, CCR7-positively selected cells formed the naive CD8 fraction, excluding terminally differentiated effector memory CD45RA+ cells. Profiling relied on immunoSEQ multiplex PCR, and the TCRdb table lists in-frame clones only, not all of them. The repertoire has some 2,100,000 clones, 93% of them found once; the top ten carry under 2%. Input material: naive CD8+ T cells from PBMCs. These receptors were taken from a man between 18 and 35 years old in good health. Some clones in this sample may be carry-over from other donors' samples.

The genes are TRBV2 and TRBJ2-5, with 10 nucleotides matching TRBD2. J lost 0 bases, V lost 7 bases, and 2 bases had no gene match. In germline, CDR1 is SNHLY, CDR2 FYNNEI. The CDR3 is 14 amino acids. As DNA, the CDR3 is TGTGCCAGCACAGCGGGAGGGTACCAAGAGACCCAGTACTTC. Translated, it gives CASTAGGYQETQYF.

The V gene is TRBV30, the J gene TRBJ1-1; D is unclear. The V end lost 0 bases, the J end lost 0 bases, and 11 bases lay between the germline ends. The CDR3 extends over 15 amino acids. Germline V gene lookup returns CDR1 GTSNPN and CDR2 SVGIG (reference sequence). Here the CDR3 DNA reads TGTGCCTGGAGTGTAGGGTACGGCGTGAACACTGAAGCTTTCTTT. The encoded protein is CAWSVGYGVNTEAFF. Filled out from reference TRBV30 and TRBJ1-1, the complete variable domain reads SQTIHQWPATLVQPVGSPLSLECTVEGTSNPNLYWYRQAAGRGLQLLFYSVGIGQISSEVPQNLSASRPQDRQFILSSKKLLLSDSGFYLCAWSVGYGVNTEAFFGQGTRLTVV.

The rearrangement links TRBV28 to TRBJ2-1; 8 bases map to TRBD2. Per the germline V gene, CDR1 is MDHEN and CDR2 is SYDVKM. This CDR3 is built from 16 residues. The J segment lost 0 bases and the V segment lost 3 bases, leaving 4 bases of the junction unmatched. The CDR3, as DNA: TGTGCCAGCAGTTTTGAGGCGGGAGGCTCCTACAATGAGCAGTTCTTC. This translates into CASSFEAGGSYNEQFF.

The J gene is TRBJ2-2, the V gene TRBV28; D is uncertain. From germline, CDR1 is MDHEN and CDR2 SYDVKM. V was trimmed by 3 bases and J by 1 base, leaving 15 bases between them. This CDR3 is 17 amino acids long. The CDR3 coding sequence is TGTGCCAGCAGTTTTAGTGAAAGGGTAGAGAACACCGGGGAGCTGTTTTTT. Protein: CASSFSERVENTGELFF.

J is TRBJ1-1 and V is TRBV7-9, with D uncertain. The V end was cut by 2 bases, the J end by 1 base, with 11 bases between. This CDR3 is built from 15 residues. Per germline, CDR1 SEHNR and CDR2 FQNEAQ (reference sequence). The DNA for the CDR3 is TGTGCCAGCAGCTTATTAACCTTTGGGAACACTGAAGCTTTCTTT. Translating gives CASSLLTFGNTEAFF.

The chain has TRBV13 and TRBJ2-1; 8 bases map to TRBD1. The CDR3 has 16 amino acids. V lost 5 bases, J lost 1 base, and 7 bases stayed unmatched. Germline-derived CDR1 and CDR2 are PRHDT and FYEKMQ (reference sequence). The CDR3 loop is CASSATGASSYNEQFF. CDR3 coding DNA: TGTGCCAGCAGCGCGACAGGGGCATCGTCCTACAATGAGCAGTTCTTC.

V is TRBV7-9 and J is TRBJ2-5; D not certain. The DNA end favors TRBJ2-7, so the J call may be wrong. The CDR3 sequence is 13 residues long. Per the germline V gene, CDR1 is SEHNR and CDR2 is FQNEAQ (reference sequence). In nucleotides, the CDR3 is TGTGCCAGCAGCTTAGAACTAATCTACGAGCAGTACTTC. Amino acids: CASSLELIYEQYF.

V usage is TRBV15 and J usage is TRBJ2-6, with unresolved D. This CDR3 has 17 residues. Trimming stripped 0 bases from V and 0 bases from J, with 9 bases between. Per germline, CDR1 LNHNV and CDR2 YYDKDF (reference sequence). The CDR3, as DNA: TGTGCCACCAGCAGAGATTTCGAATACTCTGGGGCCAACGTCCTGACTTTC. Translating gives CATSRDFEYSGANVLTF.

This clone was counted once. CDR3 protein: CASSAGNSPLHF. CDR3 DNA: TGTGCCAGCAGTGCCGGTAATTCACCCCTCCACTTT. V and J are TRBV25-1 and TRBJ1-6; D unresolved. Germline CDR1 MGHDK, CDR2 SYGVNS. This CDR3 spans 12 amino acids. The V gene lost 4 bases and the J gene lost 6 bases, with 4 bases spanning the gap.

The J gene is TRBJ1-5, the V gene TRBV4-1; a possible D gene is TRBD1 (6 bases). The CDR3 is 14 amino acids. The germline CDR1 and CDR2 sequences are MGHRA and YSYEKL. V gave up 2 bases and J gave up 7 bases, with 12 bases separating them. This chain's CDR3 is CASSQNRERQPQHF. Written as DNA, the CDR3 is TGCGCCAGCAGCCAAAACAGGGAGCGCCAGCCCCAGCATTTT.

The chain carries TRBV5-8 and TRBJ1-1, with a possible D match to TRBD1 (5 bases). The CDR3 contains 13 residues. With 3 bases removed from V and 4 bases from J, the gap between germline ends came to 10 bases. Germline V gene sequence: CDR1 SGHTS, CDR2 YDEGEE. The CDR3 DNA reads as TGTGCCAGCAGCTGGGGGGGAGGCACTGAAGCTTTCTTT. It yields the protein CASSWGGGTEAFF.

This chain uses TRBV4-1 with TRBJ1-1, with a possible D match to TRBD1 (6 bases). Trimming removed 1 base at V and 5 bases at J, with 17 bases between. The CDR3 covers 16 residues. Germline V gives CDR1 MGHRA, CDR2 YSYEKL. The CDR3 bases are TGCGCCAGCAGCCAAGCCCCAATACAGGGAAAGACTGAAGCTTTCTTT. Protein: CASSQAPIQGKTEAFF.

The genes are TRBV19 and TRBJ1-2; 7 bases align to TRBD1. CDR1 and CDR2 from the germline V gene are LNHDA and SQIVND (reference sequence). J was trimmed by 4 bases and V by 7 bases; bases with no gene match: 6. The length of the CDR3 is 13 residues. The DNA of the CDR3 is TGTGCCAGTACGGACAGGACCTCCTATGGCTACACCTTC. As protein: CASTDRTSYGYTF.

The chain links TRBV25-1 to TRBJ1-1; D not certain. V was shortened by 1 base and J by 6 bases, with 9 bases between the two germline ends. Germline loops: CDR1 MGHDK, CDR2 SYGVNS. CDR3 length: 13 amino acids. DNA for the CDR3: TGTGCCAGCAGTGAATTAGGCACTGCTGAAGCTTTCTTT. Its translation: CASSELGTAEAFF.

V gene TRBV19 combines with J gene TRBJ1-5, with a possible D match to TRBD1 (5 bases). V was cut by 3 bases and J by 5 bases, with 17 bases left in between. CDR1 is LNHDA, CDR2 SQIVND, per germline (reference sequence). The CDR3 spans 16 residues. CDR3 bases: TGTGCCAGTAGTATCCGACAGACTCTTCAGGATCAGCCCCAGCATTTT. It yields the protein CASSIRQTLQDQPQHF.

The CDR3 region is CASSVNGAYEQYF. As DNA, the CDR3 is TGTGCCAGCAGCGTGAATGGGGCCTACGAGCAGTACTTC. The chain joins TRBV9 to TRBJ2-7; D not certain. Germline V gene lookup returns CDR1 SGDLS and CDR2 YYNGEE. This CDR3 contains 13 residues. V lost 2 bases and J lost 2, with 8 bases in between.

V gene TRBV27 combines with J gene TRBJ2-3; 8 bases line up with TRBD1. The CDR3 length is 18 residues. Per the germline V gene, CDR1 is MNHEY and CDR2 is SMNVEV (reference sequence). Germline trimming cut 4 bases from V and 1 base from J; bases unmatched to any gene: 13. The CDR3 spells CASSSRTGMSGRTDTQYF. Here the CDR3 DNA reads TGTGCCAGCAGTTCCCGGACAGGGATGAGCGGGCGCACAGATACGCAGTATTTT.

The chain uses TRBV5-6 and TRBJ2-7, with 7 bases fitting TRBD1. CDR1 and CDR2 from the germline V gene are SGHDT and YYEEEE. The J segment lost 3 bases and the V segment lost 3 bases, leaving 9 bases of the junction unmatched. This CDR3 is built from 15 residues. The CDR3 DNA sequence: TGTGCCAGCAGCTCTCTGGTGGGACAGCTCTACGAGCAGTACTTC. It is translated as CASSSLVGQLYEQYF.

The chain has TRBV11-2 and TRBJ2-3; 7 nucleotides match TRBD1. The CDR3 covers 13 residues. V was clipped by 3 bases and J by 6 bases; unmatched bases: 3. Germline V lookup: CDR1 SGHAT, CDR2 FQNNGV. The CDR3 protein is CASSFIRGDTQYF. The CDR3 DNA follows: TGTGCCAGCAGCTTCATCAGGGGGGATACGCAGTATTTT.

This chain links TRBV7-9 with TRBJ2-2; D may be TRBD2 (5 bases). Trimming took off 8 bases at V and 7 bases at J, with 14 bases between the two ends. The V gene's germline CDR1 is SEHNR and CDR2 FQNEAQ (reference sequence). The length of the CDR3 is 13 residues. The CDR3 coding sequence is TGTGCCAGCGTTGCGGCTAGCAGCGGGGAGCTGTTTTTT. As protein: CASVAASSGELFF.

This clone showed up just once. The J gene is TRBJ1-5, the V gene TRBV11-3, with unresolved D. The CDR3 is 14 residues long. The germline V gene encodes CDR1 SGHNT and CDR2 YENEEA. Between the trimmed V and J ends, which lost 1 base and 3 bases, there was a span of 7 bases. CDR3 bases: TGTGCCAGCAGCTTAGGACTGCCCAATCAGCCCCAGCATTTT. This codes for CASSLGLPNQPQHF. Full variable domain (rest looked up from reference TRBV11-3 and TRBJ1-5): EAGVVQSPRYKIIEKKQPVAFWCNPISGHNTLYWYLQNLGQGPELLIRYENEEAVDDSQLPKDRFSAERLKGVDSTLKIQPAELGDSAVYLCASSLGLPNQPQHFGDGTRLSIL.

The chain couples TRBV6-1 to TRBJ2-7; D not certain. There are 14 residues in the CDR3. Germline CDR1 MNHNS, CDR2 SASEGT. V lost 2 bases and J lost 3, with 11 bases in between. The CDR3 sequence is CASSEFEVNYEQYF. The DNA for the CDR3 is TGTGCCAGCAGTGAATTCGAGGTGAACTACGAGCAGTACTTC.

The rearrangement uses TRBV4-1 and TRBJ2-7; 10 nucleotides match TRBD1. This CDR3 is 15 amino acids long. With V trimmed by 3 bases and J by 4 bases, 6 bases remained unmatched. CDR1 and CDR2 (germline): MGHRA, YSYEKL. The CDR3 DNA is TGCGCCAGCAGCCAGACGGGACAGGGGAGTTACGAGCAGTACTTC. Its protein is CASSQTGQGSYEQYF.

V usage is TRBV5-1 and J usage is TRBJ2-5; no reliable D call. V lost 0 bases and J lost 2, with 11 bases in between. The germline V gene has CDR1 SGHRS and CDR2 YFSETQ. This CDR3 spans 15 amino acids. The CDR3 DNA sequence: TGCGCCAGCAGCTTGGAATGGCCAGGACAAGAGACCCAGTACTTC. This encodes CASSLEWPGQETQYF.

In nucleotides, the CDR3 is TGTGCCAGCAGCTCCCCCGGACAGGGGAACTATGGCTACACCTTC. Translating it yields CASSSPGQGNYGYTF. The V gene is TRBV5-4, the J gene TRBJ1-2, with 9 bases lining up with TRBD1. The CDR3 is 15 residues long. Germline trimming cut 3 bases from V and 2 bases from J; bases unmatched to any gene: 5. Germline V gene data show CDR1 as SGHNT and CDR2 as YYREEE (reference sequence).

This sequence joins TRBV25-1 and TRBJ2-7; D is ambiguous. The germline CDR1 and CDR2 sequences are MGHDK and SYGVNS. Trimming removed 10 bases at V and 2 bases at J, with 9 bases between. This CDR3 is built from 11 residues. The CDR3 DNA sequence: TGTGCCACCACGTCGACCTACGAGCAGTACTTC. Translation gives CATTSTYEQYF.

V usage is TRBV4-3 and J usage is TRBJ1-2; D unclear. Germline CDR1 reads LGHNA; CDR2 reads YSLEER. This CDR3 comprises 15 residues. V was shortened by 0 bases and J by 0 bases, with 8 bases between the two germline ends. Here the CDR3 DNA reads TGCGCCAGCAGCCAAGATCGGATTACTAACTATGGCTACACCTTC. Its translation is CASSQDRITNYGYTF.

The rearrangement joins TRBV6-1 to TRBJ2-5; 7 bases fit TRBD2. Germline CDR1 MNHNS, CDR2 SASEGT. J was trimmed by 3 bases and V by 0 bases; bases with no gene match: 1. The CDR3 has 14 amino acids. This CDR3 is CASSEAGTKETQYF. The DNA for the CDR3 is TGTGCCAGCAGTGAAGCGGGGACTAAAGAGACCCAGTACTTC.